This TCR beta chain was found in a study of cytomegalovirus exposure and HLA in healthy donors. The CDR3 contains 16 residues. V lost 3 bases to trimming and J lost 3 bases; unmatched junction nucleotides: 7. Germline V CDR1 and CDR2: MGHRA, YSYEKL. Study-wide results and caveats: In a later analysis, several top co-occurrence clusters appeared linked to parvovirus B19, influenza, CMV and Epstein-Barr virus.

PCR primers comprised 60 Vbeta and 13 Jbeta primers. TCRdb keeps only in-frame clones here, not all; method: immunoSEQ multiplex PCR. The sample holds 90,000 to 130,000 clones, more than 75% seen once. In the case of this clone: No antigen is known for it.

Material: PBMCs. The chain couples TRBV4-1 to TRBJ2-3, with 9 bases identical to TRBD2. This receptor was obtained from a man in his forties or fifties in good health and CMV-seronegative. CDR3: CASSHTPGLATDTQYF. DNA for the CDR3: TGCGCCAGCAGCCATACACCGGGACTAGCAACAGATACGCAGTATTTT.